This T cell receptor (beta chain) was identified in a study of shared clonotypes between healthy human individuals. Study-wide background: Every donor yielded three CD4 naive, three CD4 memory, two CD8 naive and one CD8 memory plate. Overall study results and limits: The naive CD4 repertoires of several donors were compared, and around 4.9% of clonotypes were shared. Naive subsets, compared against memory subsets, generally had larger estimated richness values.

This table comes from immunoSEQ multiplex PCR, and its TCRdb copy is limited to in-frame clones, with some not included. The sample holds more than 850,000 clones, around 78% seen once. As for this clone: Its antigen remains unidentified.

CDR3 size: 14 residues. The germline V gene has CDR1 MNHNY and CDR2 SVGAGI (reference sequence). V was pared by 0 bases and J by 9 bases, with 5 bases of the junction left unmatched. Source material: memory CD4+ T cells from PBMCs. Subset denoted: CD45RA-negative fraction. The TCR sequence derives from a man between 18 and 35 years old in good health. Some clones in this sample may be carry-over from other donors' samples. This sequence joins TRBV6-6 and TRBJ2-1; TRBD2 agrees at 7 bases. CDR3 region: CASSYSSLAAEQFF. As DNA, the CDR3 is TGTGCCAGCAGTTACTCGAGTCTAGCGGCTGAGCAGTTCTTC.